A selection of T cell receptor beta chains follows, all from one sample in a study of control samples from healthy donors and cancer patients. TCRdb's copy holds only in-frame clones and misses some; the assay was immunoSEQ multiplex PCR. The sample has about 94,000 clones, over 75% seen once; the top ten hold less than 4.5%. Sequencing input: blood. These receptors all stem from a woman aged 18-29 years in good health. The CDR3 runs from the conserved cysteine through the conserved F or W. A D gene is named only where the DNA matches it firmly. Clone size is not always given. Where it is, it says once, few, many or a class for expanded clones.

size	V	D	J	CDR3	DNA
.	TRBV10-1	.	TRBJ2-7	CASSETGEQYF	TGCGCCAGCAGTGAGACGGGGGAGCAGTACTTC
.	TRBV18	TRBD1	TRBJ2-5	CASSPTATGEETQYF	TGTGCCAGCTCCCCGACGGCTACAGGGGAAGAGACCCAGTACTTC
.	TRBV9	.	TRBJ1-2	CASSVEGGNYGYTF	TGTGCCAGCAGCGTAGAGGGCGGGAACTATGGCTACACCTTC
.	TRBV4-1	.	TRBJ2-7	CASSQDYTYEQYF	TGCGCCAGCAGCCAAGATTACACCTACGAGCAGTACTTC
.	TRBV12-1	.	TRBJ1-5	CASSDPTGRAAVQPQHF	TGTGCCAGCAGCGACCCGACCGGTCGGGCGGCCGTTCAGCCCCAGCATTTT
.	TRBV12-3/TRBV12-4	.	TRBJ2-3	CASSLAGTDTQYF	TGTGCCAGCAGTTTAGCAGGGACAGATACGCAGTATTTT
.	TRBV7-6	.	TRBJ2-1	CASSLVPSSSYNEQFF	TGTGCCAGCAGCTTAGTGCCTTCTAGCTCCTACAATGAGCAGTTCTTC
.	TRBV3-1/TRBV3-2	TRBD1	TRBJ1-5	CASSLNRPYRQPGQLVF	TGTGCCAGCAGCCTAAACCGCCCCTACCGCCAACCGGGACAGTTGGTTTTT
once	TRBV14	.	TRBJ2-7	CASSQGPRAGNYEQYF	TGTGCCAGCAGCCAGGGACCCCGAGCAGGGAACTACGAGCAGTACTTC
.	TRBV28	.	TRBJ1-1	CASITGLEAFF	TGTGCCAGCATCACAGGGTTGGAAGCTTTCTTT
.	TRBV6-5	.	TRBJ2-7	CASSYSSAETYEQYF	TGTGCCAGCAGTTACTCGTCTGCAGAAACCTACGAGCAGTACTTC
.	TRBV24-1	.	TRBJ1-2	CATSDLQPRQGFDGYTF	TGTGCCACCAGTGATTTGCAACCTAGGCAGGGGTTCGATGGCTACACCTTC
once	TRBV5-6	.	TRBJ1-1	CASSSGINTEAFF	TGTGCCAGCAGCTCCGGGATTAACACTGAAGCTTTCTTT
.	TRBV4-2	.	TRBJ1-5	CASSQRGQENQPQHF	TGTGCCAGCAGCCAACGGGGCCAGGAGAATCAGCCCCAGCATTTT
.	TRBV9	.	TRBJ2-3	CASSPRLEGLSRTDTQYF	TGTGCCAGCAGCCCCCGCCTTGAGGGGCTATCTCGCACAGATACGCAGTATTTT